There are many counts of the clone carrying this T cell receptor (beta chain). Original methodology: Reference gene primers were amplified, and this amplification served to estimate nucleated cell counts. TCRdb's copy holds only in-frame clones and misses some; the assay was immunoSEQ multiplex PCR. Clonal size and the V and J genes are those of that table, whereas D and trimming came from the DNA. The table has about 180,000 clones, just over 85% seen once. Trimming pared 6 bases from V and 4 bases from J, leaving 15 bases between. Looked up from germline, CDR1 is MNHEY and CDR2 is SVGAGI. This CDR3 has 14 amino acids. The data were obtained in a study of blood T cell repertoires in COVID-19. Background on the study: Collection of acute and convalescent COVID-19 samples took place in the United States, Italy and Spain. Sources were T cells, B-cell-depleted T cells, or PBMCs; the material itself was cDNA or gDNA.

V is TRBV6-5 and J is TRBJ1-2; TRBD1 is a possible D gene (6 bases). This TCR derives from a man aged 45-60 years with active or convalescent COVID-19. The specimen was peripheral blood. The CDR3 nucleotides read TGTGCCAGCAGCTATCGAGGACAGAGCTATGGCTACACCTTC. It translates to CASSYRGQSYGYTF.